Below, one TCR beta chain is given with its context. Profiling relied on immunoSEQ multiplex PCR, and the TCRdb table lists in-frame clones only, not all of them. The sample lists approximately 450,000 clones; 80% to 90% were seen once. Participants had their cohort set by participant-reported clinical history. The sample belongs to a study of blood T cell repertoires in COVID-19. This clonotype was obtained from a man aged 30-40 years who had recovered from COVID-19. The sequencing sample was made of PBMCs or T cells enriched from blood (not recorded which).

The CDR3 DNA sequence: TGTGCCACCGCCGTCACAGGGGGTTTCTACGAGCAGTACTTC. Translation: CATAVTGGFYEQYF. V usage is TRBV15 and J usage is TRBJ2-7; 8 nucleotides line up with TRBD1. In germline, CDR1 is LNHNV, CDR2 YYDKDF (reference sequence). V shed 8 bases and J 3 bases; nucleotides not matched to a gene: 9. There are 14 residues in the CDR3.